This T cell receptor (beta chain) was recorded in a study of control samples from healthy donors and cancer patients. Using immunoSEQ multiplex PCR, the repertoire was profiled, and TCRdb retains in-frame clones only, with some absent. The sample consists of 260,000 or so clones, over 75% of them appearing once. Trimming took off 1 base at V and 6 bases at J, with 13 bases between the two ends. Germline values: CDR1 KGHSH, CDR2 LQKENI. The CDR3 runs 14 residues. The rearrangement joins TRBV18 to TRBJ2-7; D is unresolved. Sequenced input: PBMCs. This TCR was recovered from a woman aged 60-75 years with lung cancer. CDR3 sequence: CASSPLWSGGEQYF. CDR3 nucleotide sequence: TGTGCCAGCTCACCACTGTGGTCGGGTGGCGAGCAGTACTTC. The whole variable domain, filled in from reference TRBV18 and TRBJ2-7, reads NAGVMQNPRHLVRRRGQEARLRCSPMKGHSHVYWYRQLPEEGLKFMVYLQKENIIDESGMPKERFSAEFPKEGPSILRIQQVVRGDSAAYFCASSPLWSGGEQYFGPGTRLTVT.